This T cell receptor (beta chain) was retrieved from a study of spatial heterogeneity in lung cancer. Study summary: On average, each unique TCR and UMI combination appeared more than ten times in raw reads. Study-wide results and limits: Whereas they appeared in blood less at follow-up, ubiquitous expanded tumor TCRs appeared there more at resection.

As to this clonotype: What it binds is unknown. A read error may account for a junction end that differs from germline. A library prepared for alpha chains yielded this beta chain as an off-target read; its size is of little meaning.

The time point was: sample taken at primary tumor resection. The input material, whole RNA from tumor, nontumor lung or frozen PBMC, was sequenced unsorted. All TCR cDNA molecules were individually tagged with a unique molecular identifier. TCRdb reanalysed the 5' RACE reads using MiXCR and keeps one entry per CDR3 protein. The table lists 5,900 or so distinct CDR3 sequences, around a third of them singletons. The germline CDR1 and CDR2 sequences are SQVTM and ANQGSEA. The CDR3 totals 12 residues. This material consisted of PBMCs, taken at surgery. The chain uses TRBV29-1 and TRBJ2-4; D is ambiguous. This receptor was taken from a female donor with early-stage non-small cell lung cancer. DNA of the CDR3: TGCAGTGTTGAAGGCCCCGACAACATTCAGTACTTC. It is translated as CSVEGPDNIQYF.